This T cell receptor (beta chain) was recorded in a study of blood T cells in healthy people across ages. Across the whole study: The template switching approach captured approximately one barcoded beta molecule for every two T cells.

Looked up from germline, CDR1 is SGHAT and CDR2 is FQNNGV. The CDR3 has 17 amino acids. Primers used in a second PCR of about 6 to 11 cycles were a sample-barcoded 5' primer and a J-beta primer mix. Sequencing recovered at least 2.5 million CDR3-containing paired-end reads from each sample. TCRdb used MiXCR to reprocess the 5' RACE reads, holding one entry per CDR3 protein. This table has hundreds of thousands of distinct CDR3 sequences, roughly 21% appearing once. This clonotype occurred a few times. This chain connects TRBV11-2 to TRBJ2-5; 8 nucleotides line up with TRBD1. The closer fit of TRBJ2-7 to the DNA end suggests the J call may be wrong. This receptor was identified in a man in his 70s in good health. The sequencing input was blood. CDR3 sequence (DNA): TGTGCCAGCAGCTTACGTAACACAGGGGGATTCTCCTACGAGCAGTACTTC. Protein sequence: CASSLRNTGGFSYEQYF.